What follows are 2 T cell receptor beta chains derived from one specimen sequenced in a study of identical twins listed by TCRdb under 2016. The library was made by 5' RACE. The sequencer listed for this sample is Illumina HiSeq 2000. Starting from the raw public reads, TCRdb applied fastp trimming at Q25, assembled clones with MiXCR and retained in-frame beta chains. Every CDR3 protein is listed once, alongside the most common genes and DNA of its rows. This sample comprises some 760,000 distinct CDR3 sequences, 18% of them detected only once. Less than 15% of the sample goes to the ten largest clones. This same sample was also part of a study on T cells expressing NK-cell markers.

Sequencing was done on a sample of PBMCs. The receptors shown here come from a woman under 30 in good health.

The chain uses TRBV6-2 or TRBV6-3 and TRBJ2-1, with TRBD2 matching over 9 bases. The germline gives CDR1 MNHEY, CDR2 SVGEGT. After removal of 6 bases from V and 6 bases from J, the junction contained 3 bases not matched to a gene. The CDR3 is 13 amino acids. This CDR3 reads CASSAGGGNEQFF. The CDR3, as DNA: TGTGCCAGCAGCGCGGGAGGGGGCAATGAGCAGTTCTTC.

The genes are TRBV11-2 and TRBJ2-1; D is uncertain. In germline, CDR1 is SGHAT, CDR2 FQNNGV. This CDR3 is 12 amino acids long. Trimming pared 6 bases from V and 7 bases from J, leaving 10 bases between. The CDR3 sequence is CASRTLQNEQFF. In nucleotides, the CDR3 is TGTGCCAGCAGAACACTCCAGAATGAGCAGTTCTTC. Drawing the rest from reference TRBV11-2 and TRBJ2-1, the complete variable domain is EAGVAQSPRYKIIEKRQSVAFWCNPISGHATLYWYQQILGQGPKLLIQFQNNGVVDDSQLPKDRFSAERLKGVDSTLKIQPAKLEDSAVYLCASRTLQNEQFFGPGTRLTVL.